This T cell receptor (beta chain) was found in a study of identifying expanded T cells in peripheral blood. Method: immunoSEQ multiplex PCR; TCRdb's copy keeps in-frame clones and lacks some. The sample lists fewer than 85,000 clones, approximately 90% occurring once. Germline values: CDR1 SGHDT, CDR2 YYEEEE. Trimming left V 0 bases short and J 8 bases short, with 11 bases between. The CDR3 runs to 13 residues. The chain uses TRBV5-6 and TRBJ1-2, with D possibly being TRBD1 (5 bases). The sample comprised blood. This receptor was obtained from a person aged 18-70 years in good health. DNA for the CDR3: TGTGCCAGCAGCTTGGATTCAGGGCTAGGCTACACCTTC. Translating gives CASSLDSGLGYTF.